The rows below give T cell receptor beta chains drawn from one sample of a study of T-cell reconstitution after alpha-beta-depleted transplantation in children. From the PCR reads, TCRdb called clonotypes with MiXCR, one entry per CDR3 protein. Among roughly 420,000 distinct CDR3 sequences listed, 15% to 20% were seen once. Sequencing was performed on PBMCs, mostly from graft donor cells, taken 360 days after TCRalphabeta/CD19-depleted stem cell transplant. All receptors come from a boy in the first two years of life who had a stem cell transplant for Wiskott-Aldrich syndrome, so the T cells may come from the graft donor. CDR3s include the opening cysteine and the closing phenylalanine or tryptophan. The D gene is left open where the match is weak. Where a row states a size, it is once, few, many or the class of an expanded clone; other rows omit it.

- | 16 | TRBJ1-5 | TRBV4-1 | few | CASSQGDGRRNQPQHF | TGCGCCAGCAGCCAAGGAGACGGGAGACGCAATCAGCCCCAGCATTTT
- | 14 | TRBJ2-2 | TRBV6-1 | few | CASSVPPGPGELFF | TGTGCCAGCAGTGTTCCCCCGGGACCCGGGGAGCTGTTTTTT
- | 15 | TRBJ2-1 | TRBV12-3/TRBV12-4 | - | CASSFDPSVYNEQFF | TGTGCCAGCAGTTTCGACCCTTCTGTCTACAATGAGCAGTTCTTC
- | 14 | TRBJ1-6 | TRBV2 | - | CASSLETEHSPLHF | TGTGCCAGCAGTTTAGAGACAGAGCATTCACCCCTCCACTTT
- | 15 | TRBJ2-7 | TRBV7-6 | - | CASSEEWGAFYEQYF | TGTGCCAGCAGCGAAGAGTGGGGGGCGTTCTACGAGCAGTACTTC
- | 16 | TRBJ2-5 | TRBV19 | - | CASSMRLGRKQETQYF | TGTGCCAGTAGTATGAGGTTGGGCAGAAAGCAAGAGACCCAGTACTTC
TRBD1 | 15 | TRBJ2-3 | TRBV7-6 | - | CASSTPGQHTDTQYF | TGTGCCAGCAGCACACCGGGACAGCACACAGATACGCAGTATTTT
- | 13 | TRBJ2-7 | TRBV6-2/TRBV6-3 | - | CASGETPTYEQYF | TGTGCCAGCGGGGAGACCCCGACCTACGAGCAGTACTTC
- | 14 | TRBJ2-5 | TRBV10-1 | - | CASSERGKGETQYF | TGCGCCAGCAGTGAGCGGGGGAAAGGAGAGACCCAGTACTTC
- | 13 | TRBJ2-2 | TRBV5-1 | few | CASSSPYTGELFF | TGCGCCAGCAGCTCACCATACACCGGGGAGCTGTTTTTT
- | 15 | TRBJ1-3 | TRBV10-3 | few | CAISEGQFSGNTIYF | TGTGCCATCAGTGAGGGACAGTTCTCTGGAAACACCATATATTTT
- | 12 | TRBJ2-1 | TRBV24-1 | - | CATSPQGDEQFF | TGTGCCACCAGTCCACAGGGAGATGAGCAGTTCTTC
TRBD2 | 15 | TRBJ2-3 | TRBV25-1 | - | CASSPMGGLVGTQYF | TGTGCCAGCAGTCCCATGGGCGGACTAGTCGGTACGCAGTATTTT
TRBD2 | 12 | TRBJ2-1 | TRBV5-1 | - | CASKWTSGSMFF | TGCGCCAGCAAATGGACTAGCGGGAGTATGTTCTTC
- | 15 | TRBJ2-7 | TRBV4-3 | - | CASSQDPRPIYEQYF | TGCGCCAGCAGCCAAGATCCACGGCCTATTTACGAGCAGTACTTC
TRBD2 | 14 | TRBJ2-3 | TRBV12-3/TRBV12-4 | many | CASSLRAGTDTQYF | TGTGCCAGCAGTTTAAGAGCGGGGACAGATACGCAGTATTTT
- | 14 | TRBJ2-3 | TRBV20-1 | - | CSARDPGYTDTQYF | TGCAGTGCTAGAGATCCCGGCTACACAGATACGCAGTATTTT
TRBD1 | 13 | TRBJ2-7 | TRBV28 | few | CATRGQGVYEQYF | TGTGCCACGAGAGGGCAGGGGGTCTACGAGCAGTACTTC
- | 17 | TRBJ2-2 | TRBV7-8 | few | CASSLSLGGPNTGELFF | TGTGCCAGCAGCTTATCCCTCGGGGGCCCGAACACCGGGGAGCTGTTTTTT
TRBD1 | 12 | TRBJ1-2 | TRBV20-1 | few | CSALQGNYGYTF | TGCAGTGCCCTACAGGGGAACTATGGCTACACCTTC
TRBD1 | 14 | TRBJ2-7 | TRBV4-1 | few | CASSQVAGGYEQYF | TGCGCCAGCAGCCAAGTAGCAGGGGGCTACGAGCAGTACTTC
- | 12 | TRBJ2-4 | TRBV7-9 | - | CASSAKSGIQYF | TGTGCCAGCAGCGCCAAGTCAGGCATTCAGTACTTC
- | 13 | TRBJ1-2 | TRBV20-1 | - | CSARTRVNYGYTF | TGCAGTGCTAGGACCAGGGTTAACTATGGCTACACCTTC
TRBD1 | 15 | TRBJ2-7 | TRBV10-2 | - | CASTGDGSVLYEQYF | TGCGCCAGTACAGGGGATGGCAGCGTGCTCTACGAGCAGTACTTC
- | 15 | TRBJ2-2 | TRBV5-1 | many | CASSFGQANTGELFF | TGCGCCAGCAGCTTTGGCCAGGCGAACACCGGGGAGCTGTTTTTT
TRBD1 | 14 | TRBJ2-5 | TRBV12-3/TRBV12-4 | few | CASRYGQGGGTQYF | TGTGCCAGCAGATACGGACAGGGTGGTGGGACCCAGTACTTC
- | 16 | TRBJ2-3 | TRBV4-1 | - | CASSTYRVRITDTQYF | TGCGCCAGCAGCACCTACCGGGTCAGAATCACAGATACGCAGTATTTT
TRBD2 | 15 | TRBJ2-7 | TRBV7-2 | - | CASSWYSGGNYEQYF | TGTGCCAGCAGCTGGTATAGCGGGGGAAACTACGAGCAGTACTTC
- | 15 | TRBJ1-1 | TRBV28 | - | CASSDQFLLNTEAFF | TGTGCCAGCAGTGATCAGTTCTTGCTGAACACTGAAGCTTTCTTT
- | 13 | TRBJ2-3 | TRBV20-1 | - | CSASWGGADTQYF | TGCAGTGCTAGTTGGGGGGGCGCCGATACGCAGTATTTT
- | 15 | TRBJ2-3 | TRBV6-5 | - | CASSYSAVSTDTQYF | TGTGCCAGCAGTTACTCTGCCGTGAGCACAGATACGCAGTATTTT